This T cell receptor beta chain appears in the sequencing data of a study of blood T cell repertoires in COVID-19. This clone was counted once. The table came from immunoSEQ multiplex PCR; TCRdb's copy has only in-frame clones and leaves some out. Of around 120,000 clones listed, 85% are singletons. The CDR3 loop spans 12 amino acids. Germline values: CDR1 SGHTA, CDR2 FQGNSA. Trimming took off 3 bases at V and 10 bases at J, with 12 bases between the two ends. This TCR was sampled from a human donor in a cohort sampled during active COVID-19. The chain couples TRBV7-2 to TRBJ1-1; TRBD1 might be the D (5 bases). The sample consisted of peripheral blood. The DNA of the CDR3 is TGTGCCAGCAGCTTCGACAGCTTGAGAGCTTTCTTT. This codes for CASSFDSLRAFF.